Presented here are 10 T cell receptor beta chains from one specimen sequenced in a study of shared clonotypes between healthy human individuals. Positive CCR7 selection of CD45RO-negative cells yielded the naive CD8 cells, and terminally differentiated effector memory CD45RA+ cells were excluded. Data came from immunoSEQ multiplex PCR; TCRdb stores just in-frame clones and leaves some out. Among approximately 840,000 clones listed, approximately 96% were seen once. Sequencing input: naive CD8+ T cells sorted from blood. The receptors originated from a young man in good health.

The chain recombines TRBV7-2 with TRBJ2-3; weak D call: TRBD2 (6 bases). Germline lookup yields CDR1 SGHTA and CDR2 FQGNSA. CDR3 length equals 16 residues. Trimming took off 1 base at V and 4 bases at J, with 15 bases between the two ends. CDR3 sequence (DNA): TGTGCCAGCAGCTTAGTAGGTGGCGGGACGGCAGATACGCAGTATTTT. Residues: CASSLVGGGTADTQYF.

The chain employs TRBV6-7 and TRBJ2-5; D assignment may be TRBD1 or TRBD2 (6 bases each). TRBV6-7 is an ORF for which the function is uncertain. The CDR3 is made up of 19 amino acids. Trimming took off 10 bases at V and 3 bases at J, with 33 bases between the two ends. CDR3 DNA: TGTGCCACCCGTCTAGGGGGGAGTGCCCCGGGTCGGGTAGAAGAGACCCAGTACTTC. Translation gives CATRLGGSAPGRVEETQYF.

The chain joins TRBV7-9 to TRBJ2-7; TRBD2 might be the D (5 bases). The ends were cut back, 1 base at V and 6 bases at J, with 10 bases in the middle. CDR1 and CDR2 (germline): SEHNR, FQNEAQ (reference sequence). The length of the CDR3 is 13 residues. CDR3 DNA sequence: TGTGCCAGCAGCTTAGGGCAGGCGGGCGAGCAGTACTTC. Protein sequence: CASSLGQAGEQYF.

The chain joins TRBV6-5 to TRBJ2-7, with D perhaps TRBD1 or TRBD2 (5 bases each). Germline CDR1 and CDR2: MNHEY and SVGAGI. The CDR3 is 16 residues long. Trimming removed 4 bases at V and 2 bases at J, with 18 bases between. In nucleotides, the CDR3 is TGTGCCAGCAGTTTATCTCTCGCCGGGACGACCTACGAGCAGTACTTC. This encodes CASSLSLAGTTYEQYF.

The V gene is TRBV6-1, the J gene TRBJ2-7; perhaps TRBD1 as D (5 bases). CDR1 and CDR2 (germline): MNHNS, SASEGT. V gave up 0 bases and J gave up 9 bases, with 9 bases separating them. There are 12 residues in the CDR3. The CDR3: CASSEADIRQYF. The CDR3, as DNA: TGTGCCAGCAGTGAAGCGGACATCCGGCAGTACTTC.

The rearrangement uses TRBV5-1 and TRBJ2-7; tentatively, D is TRBD1 or TRBD2 (5 bases each). Germline lookup yields CDR1 SGHRS and CDR2 YFSETQ. V was clipped by 1 base and J by 6 bases, with 11 bases between them. CDR3 length: 13 amino acids. CDR3 region: CASSLRPGGEQYF. Written as DNA, the CDR3 is TGCGCCAGCAGCTTGCGCCCTGGGGGCGAGCAGTACTTC.

About this clone: The sample holds other DNA sequences that translate to the same CDR3. The chain is built from TRBV27 and TRBJ2-7; TRBD2 agrees at 9 bases. Trimming took 0 bases from V and 3 from J; bases not matched to a gene: 3. Per the germline V gene, CDR1 is MNHEY and CDR2 is SMNVEV (reference sequence). There are 15 residues in the CDR3. In DNA, the CDR3 is TGTGCCAGCAGTTTATCCGCGGGAGGGAACTACGAGCAGTACTTC. This sequence encodes CASSLSAGGNYEQYF.

The chain links TRBV11-3 to TRBJ2-7, with D tentatively TRBD2 (5 bases). Germline V gene lookup returns CDR1 SGHNT and CDR2 YENEEA. The germline V and J ends were trimmed by 4 bases and 5 bases, with 12 bases remaining between them. The CDR3 totals 13 residues. The CDR3 loop reads CASSSRGSDEQYF. The CDR3 coding sequence is TGTGCCAGCAGCTCACGGGGATCGGACGAGCAGTACTTC.

The chain links TRBV9 to TRBJ1-2; D is undetermined. The CDR3 covers 16 residues. V lost 3 bases, J lost 0 bases, and 15 bases lay in between. Germline lookup yields CDR1 SGDLS and CDR2 YYNGEE. The CDR3 coding sequence is TGTGCCAGCAGCGGTCGCAGAGTCCGCCCTAACTATGGCTACACCTTC. As protein: CASSGRRVRPNYGYTF.

Details on this clone: The sample carries other DNA sequences with the same CDR3. The J gene is TRBJ2-7, the V gene TRBV9; D is ambiguous. This CDR3 is built from 13 residues. Germline V gives CDR1 SGDLS, CDR2 YYNGEE. V lost 0 bases to trimming and J lost 3 bases, with 7 bases between them. The DNA of the CDR3 is TGTGCCAGCAGCGTAGATTCAGACTACGAGCAGTACTTC. It specifies CASSVDSDYEQYF.